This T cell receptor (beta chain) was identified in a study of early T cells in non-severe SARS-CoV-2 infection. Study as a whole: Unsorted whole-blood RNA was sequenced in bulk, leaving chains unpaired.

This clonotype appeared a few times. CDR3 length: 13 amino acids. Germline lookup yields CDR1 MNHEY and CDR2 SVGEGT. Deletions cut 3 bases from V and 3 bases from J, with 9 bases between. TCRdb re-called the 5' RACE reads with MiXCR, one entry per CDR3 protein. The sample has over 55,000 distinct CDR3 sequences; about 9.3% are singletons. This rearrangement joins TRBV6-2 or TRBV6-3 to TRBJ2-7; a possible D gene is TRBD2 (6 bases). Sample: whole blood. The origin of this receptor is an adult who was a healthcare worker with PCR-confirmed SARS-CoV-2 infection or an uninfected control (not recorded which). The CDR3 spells CASSYMRGYEQYV. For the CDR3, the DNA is TGTGCCAGCAGTTATATGCGGGGCTACGAGCAGTACGTC.